This paragraph covers one T cell receptor beta chain sequence. Trimming took 3 bases from V and 2 from J, leaving 14 bases between them. CDR3 length: 15 residues. Germline V lookup: CDR1 SEHNR, CDR2 FQNEAQ (reference sequence). MiXCR, applied by TCRdb to the RT-PCR reads, yields one record per CDR3 protein. This table has about 680,000 distinct CDR3 sequences, around 14% appearing once. This TCR was recovered from a female donor in good health, serving as a healthy control. Source material: memory CD4+ T cells from blood. The chain couples TRBV7-9 to TRBJ2-7, with D perhaps matching TRBD1 or TRBD2 (5 bases each). The CDR3 sequence is CASSFSTGTPYEQYF. DNA for the CDR3: TGTGCCAGCAGCTTTAGTACCGGGACCCCCTACGAGCAGTACTTC.